This TCR beta chain stems from a study of cytomegalovirus exposure and HLA in healthy donors. This clone has a handful of counts. No antigen is known for it. The study ran its PCR with 60 Vbeta and 13 Jbeta primers. The table came from immunoSEQ multiplex PCR; TCRdb's copy has only in-frame clones and leaves some out. The data show 230,000 or so clones, 80% to 95% seen once. From germline, CDR1 is SGHRS and CDR2 YFSETQ. Trimming left V 0 bases short and J 2 bases short, with 6 bases between. This CDR3 is 13 amino acids long. Study-level findings and limits: Earlier findings revealed that most TCR beta V segments proved productive either about 87% or about 30% of the time. In a later analysis, specific HLA alleles were associated with 15,000 to 20,000 TCR beta sequences at a 0.05 false discovery rate.

This TCR was recovered from a girl under 10 years old in good health and CMV-seronegative. The rearrangement joins TRBV5-1 to TRBJ2-7; D not resolved. Sequenced input: PBMCs. CDR3 sequence: CASSLEATYEQYF. DNA for the CDR3: TGCGCCAGCAGCTTGGAAGCAACCTACGAGCAGTACTTC.